What follows describes a single TCR beta chain. As yet, its antigen is unknown. V was pared by 3 bases and J by 0 bases, with 4 bases of the junction left unmatched. Germline CDR1 and CDR2: LNHDA and SQIVND (reference sequence). This CDR3 region has 17 residues. The record originates from a study of T-cell reconstitution after alpha-beta-depleted transplantation in children. Study-wide points: Elevated TCRbeta diversity at day 60 was traced, in some patients, to surviving recipient T cells and thymic progenitors. After one year, T-cell counts and TCRbeta diversity mostly came from new T cells. Alpha-beta T cells present about two months after transplant were reported to originate from several hundred expanded graft clones.

Library preparation (for TCRbeta) was performed with unique molecular identifiers. In TCRdb, the PCR reads were re-called with MiXCR into one record per CDR3 protein. The repertoire holds some 140,000 distinct CDR3 sequences, with roughly 10% as singletons. The sequence was obtained from a girl less than two years old who had a stem cell transplant for combined immunodeficiency, so the T cells may come from the graft donor. The chain carries TRBV19 and TRBJ2-1; 11 nucleotides line up with TRBD2. This material consisted of PBMCs, mostly from graft donor cells, taken 180 days after TCRalphabeta/CD19-depleted stem cell transplant. The CDR3 reads CASSMGLAASSYNEQFF. The CDR3 DNA sequence: TGTGCCAGTAGTATGGGACTAGCGGCCAGCTCCTACAATGAGCAGTTCTTC.